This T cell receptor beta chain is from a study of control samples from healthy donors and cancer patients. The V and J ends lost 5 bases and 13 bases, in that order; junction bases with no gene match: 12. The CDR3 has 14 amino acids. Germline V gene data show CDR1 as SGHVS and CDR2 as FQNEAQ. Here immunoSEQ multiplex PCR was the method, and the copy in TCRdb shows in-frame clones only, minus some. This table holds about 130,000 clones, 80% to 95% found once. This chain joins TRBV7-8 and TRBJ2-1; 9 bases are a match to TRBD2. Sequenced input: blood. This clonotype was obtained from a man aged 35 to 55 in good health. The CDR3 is CASSAQSGGNKQFF. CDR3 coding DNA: TGTGCCAGCAGCGCACAAAGCGGGGGGAACAAACAGTTCTTC.